One TCR beta chain is described in this entry. This sample stems from a study of CD8 T cells in Susac syndrome. When the RNA was reverse transcribed, random hexamers were used with an input of roughly 0.45 to 1 ug. TCRdb reprocessed the immunoSEQ multiplex PCR reads with MiXCR, giving one entry per CDR3 protein. The sample lists 170,000 or so distinct CDR3 sequences, 80% to 95% seen once, with roughly 0.1% in the top ten. With 0 bases clipped from V and 6 bases from J, the junction kept 7 bases outside the gene matches. This CDR3 contains 15 residues. Looked up from germline, CDR1 is GTSNPN and CDR2 is SVGIG (reference sequence). TCR beta sequences were obtained from blood CD8+ and CD4+ T cells. The patients who served as multiple sclerosis controls were treatment-naive and had stable or active relapsing-remitting disease that fulfilled the revised McDonald criteria. The CD8+ and CD4+ T cells were negatively isolated, with the TEMRA cells enriched by FACS.

This rearrangement joins TRBV30 to TRBJ2-2; 7 positions match TRBD2. The sequence derives from a human donor with multiple sclerosis. Sequencing was done on a sample of CD4+ T cells from PBMCs. CDR3 coding DNA: TGTGCCTGGAGTGTATGGGCGGGAGTCGCCGGGGAGCTGTTTTTT. It codes for CAWSVWAGVAGELFF. The whole variable domain, remainder taken from reference TRBV30 and TRBJ2-2, is SQTIHQWPATLVQPVGSPLSLECTVEGTSNPNLYWYRQAAGRGLQLLFYSVGIGQISSEVPQNLSASRPQDRQFILSSKKLLLSDSGFYLCAWSVWAGVAGELFFGEGSRLTVL.